This is a list of T cell receptor beta chains from one sample in a study of blood T cell repertoires in COVID-19. Assay used: immunoSEQ multiplex PCR; TCRdb lists only in-frame clones, some missing. The repertoire holds some 97,000 clones, with about 86% as singletons. Sample: peripheral blood. The source is a human donor in a cohort sampled during active COVID-19. The CDR3 runs from the conserved cysteine through the conserved F or W. Some rows mark clone size as missing; the rest say once, few, many or name a class of expanded clone.

>TRBJ2-2|-|TRBV19
CASSPGQGAGELFF
>TRBJ2-7|-|TRBV4-1
CASSRGLAGGEQYF
>TRBJ2-7|-|TRBV10-1
CASSPGQALGGYEQYF
>TRBJ1-1|-|TRBV9
CASSVANRGEAFF
>TRBJ1-5|-|TRBV19
CASSPRDSMNQPQHF
>TRBJ1-1|-|TRBV6-4
CASSPGQGAVDTEAFF
>TRBJ2-7|-|TRBV3-1/TRBV3-2
CASSKAGWAYEQYF
>TRBJ1-3|-|TRBV9
CASSVSVGQISGNTIYF
>TRBJ1-5|-|TRBV18
CASSIRDQPQHF
>TRBJ2-7|-|TRBV19
CASSLTGAAYEQYF
>TRBJ2-2|once|TRBV9
CASSEGPDGGTGELFF
>TRBJ2-7|-|TRBV7-8
CASSLIEGGEQYF
>TRBJ1-4|-|TRBV30
CAWNRDRGGSTNEKLFF
>TRBJ2-2|-|TRBV6-5
CASTGETGELFF
>TRBJ1-2|-|TRBV5-1
CASSLARQGADLYTF
>TRBJ2-7|-|TRBV11-2
CASSRENFFEQYF
>TRBJ2-5|-|TRBV7-9
CASSLNRETQYF
>TRBJ1-3|-|TRBV6-5
CASSRQQSSGNTIYF
>TRBJ2-7|-|TRBV2
CASRGPTGQGFYEQYF
>TRBJ1-4|-|TRBV11-2
CASSSQLSSPHPVFF
>TRBJ2-1|few|TRBV18
CASSPGQKANEQFF
>TRBJ2-7|-|TRBV19
CASSRQNFYEQYF
>TRBJ1-2|once|TRBV5-1
CASSLGQGPFGYTF
>TRBJ1-1|-|TRBV6-5
CASSYTANTEAFF
>TRBJ1-4|-|TRBV28
CASSFGGEKLFF
>TRBJ1-5|-|TRBV19
CASSPGTGRSNQPQHF
>TRBJ1-1|-|TRBV5-6
CASSLETSGGTEAFF
>TRBJ2-5|-|TRBV15
CATSRDRERQETQYF
>TRBJ1-4|once|TRBV7-6
CASQSGTGREKLFF